These 32 T cell receptor beta chains share one sample of origin, sequenced in a study of CD8 T cells in Susac syndrome. Random hexamers primed reverse transcription of about 0.45 to 1 ug RNA. In TCRdb, the immunoSEQ multiplex PCR reads were re-called with MiXCR into one record per CDR3 protein. The sample holds about 84,000 distinct CDR3 sequences, 90% to 97% seen once. Input material: CD8+ T cells from PBMCs. The receptor set was obtained from a human donor with Susac syndrome.

The chain uses TRBV19 and TRBJ2-1, with 9 bases identical to TRBD1. The germline CDR1 and CDR2 sequences are LNHDA and SQIVND (reference sequence). This CDR3 comprises 14 residues. Trimming at V came to 4 bases and at J to 9 bases, leaving 7 bases not matched to a gene. CDR3: CASSTGTGQTEQFF. The CDR3, as DNA: TGTGCCAGTAGTACCGGGACAGGGCAGACTGAGCAGTTCTTC.

This rearrangement joins TRBV18 to TRBJ1-1; maybe TRBD1 (6 bases). CDR1 is KGHSH and CDR2 is LQKENI in the germline V gene. Deletions cut 3 bases from V and 1 base from J, with 9 bases between. The CDR3 runs to 14 residues. The CDR3 bases are TGTGCCAGCTCACCGCAGGGGAAGAACACTGAAGCTTTCTTT. Its translation: CASSPQGKNTEAFF.

This clonotype appeared once. The chain carries TRBV3-1 and TRBJ2-3; tentative D call: TRBD2 (6 bases). The CDR3 is 16 residues long. CDR1 is LGHDT and CDR2 is YNNKEL in the germline V gene (reference sequence). V was clipped by 4 bases and J by 0 bases, with 14 bases between them. The CDR3 is CASSRGRETSTDTQYF. In nucleotides, the CDR3 is TGTGCCAGCAGCCGAGGACGGGAGACTAGCACAGATACGCAGTATTTT.

V and J are TRBV4-3 and TRBJ1-3; unclear D gene. V shed 4 bases and J shed 0 bases, with 4 bases lying between them. The CDR3 is 13 residues long. The V gene's germline CDR1 is LGHNA and CDR2 YSLEER. The CDR3 nucleotides read TGCGCCAGCAGCCCGAGCTCTGGAAACACCATATATTTT. Translating it yields CASSPSSGNTIYF.

The J gene is TRBJ1-2, the V gene TRBV12-3 or TRBV12-4; D uncertain. V shed 3 bases and J shed 8 bases, with 13 bases lying between them. This CDR3 contains 13 residues. The CDR3 coding sequence is TGTGCCAGCAGTTTGTGGGATTTGTGGGGCTACACCTTC. This gives the protein CASSLWDLWGYTF.

This chain connects TRBV27 to TRBJ2-1, with TRBD2 as a possible D gene (6 bases). The CDR3 has 15 amino acids. Germline V gene sequence: CDR1 MNHEY, CDR2 SMNVEV (reference sequence). V gave up 2 bases and J gave up 7 bases, with 15 bases separating them. The CDR3 coding sequence is TGTGCCAGCAGTTTAGCTGTGACTAGTTTAAATGAGCAGTTCTTC. Protein product: CASSLAVTSLNEQFF.

The gene calls are TRBV11-1 and TRBJ2-1, with 10 bases identical to TRBD2. Germline V gene data show CDR1 as SGHAT and CDR2 as FQDESV (reference sequence). V was clipped by 1 base and J by 10 bases; unmatched bases: 7. The CDR3 is made up of 15 amino acids. CDR3 sequence (DNA): TGTGCCAGCAGCTTAGTGGCAGCGGGAGGGCACGAGCAGTTCTTC. This translates into CASSLVAAGGHEQFF.

This chain links TRBV5-6 with TRBJ2-5, with a weak D call TRBD2 (5 bases). The CDR3 is 16 amino acids. Between the trimmed V and J ends, which lost 5 bases and 4 bases, there was a span of 21 bases. CDR1 and CDR2 (germline): SGHDT, YYEEEE. DNA for the CDR3: TGTGCCAGCAGGCCCACTGACCGGGAATCAGGAGAGACCCAGTACTTC. Translation: CASRPTDRESGETQYF.

The chain carries TRBV9 and TRBJ1-1; D unresolved. The CDR3 is 14 residues long. V shed 0 bases and J shed 1 base, with 7 bases lying between them. Germline V gene sequence: CDR1 SGDLS, CDR2 YYNGEE. The CDR3 spells CASSVEDGNTEAFF. DNA for the CDR3: TGTGCCAGCAGCGTAGAAGACGGGAACACTGAAGCTTTCTTT. The full variable domain, with the rest looked up from reference TRBV9 and TRBJ1-1, is DSGVTQTPKHLITATGQRVTLRCSPRSGDLSVYWYQQSLDQGLQFLIQYYNGEERAKGNILERFSAQQFPDLHSELNLSSLELGDSALYFCASSVEDGNTEAFFGQGTRLTVV.

V is TRBV6-5 and J is TRBJ1-1; TRBD1 agrees at 10 bases. The CDR3 sequence is 15 residues long. Germline loops: CDR1 MNHEY, CDR2 SVGAGI. The V gene end was trimmed by 7 bases and the J gene end by 0 bases; junction bases not matched to a gene: 5. The DNA of the CDR3 is TGTGCCAGCAATCGGGACAGGGGACTGAACACTGAAGCTTTCTTT. Protein sequence: CASNRDRGLNTEAFF.

The chain uses TRBV4-1 and TRBJ1-1, with TRBD1 as a possible D gene (5 bases). This CDR3 is built from 15 residues. V dropped 1 base and J dropped 2 bases, with 11 bases sitting between them. The V gene's germline CDR1 is MGHRA and CDR2 YSYEKL. The DNA for the CDR3 is TGCGCCAGCAGCCAAGGGTCAAGGGGAAACACTGAAGCTTTCTTT. It translates to CASSQGSRGNTEAFF.

V and J are TRBV20-1 and TRBJ2-4, with D uncertain. The CDR3 runs 15 residues. Germline CDR1 reads DFQATT; CDR2 reads SNEGSKA (reference sequence). Trimming shortened V by 0 bases and J by 0 bases, and 9 bases separated the two germline ends. CDR3 sequence reads: CSARDRHRAKNIQYF. The CDR3 DNA sequence: TGCAGTGCTAGAGATCGCCACAGAGCCAAAAACATTCAGTACTTC.

CDR3 in amino acids: CSARAGDRRETQYF. DNA of the CDR3: TGCAGTGCTAGAGCGGGGGACAGACGGGAGACCCAGTACTTC. The gene calls are TRBV20-1 and TRBJ2-5; D is possibly TRBD1 (7 bases). There are 14 residues in the CDR3. Trimming stripped 1 base from V and 5 bases from J, with 14 bases between. Germline CDR1 is DFQATT and CDR2 is SNEGSKA (reference sequence).

V gene TRBV9 combines with J gene TRBJ2-1; no definite D call. Trimming took 0 bases from V and 7 from J, leaving 5 bases between them. The CDR3 covers 12 residues. The germline CDR1 and CDR2 sequences are SGDLS and YYNGEE. For the CDR3, the DNA is TGTGCCAGCAGCGTAGCCTGGAATGAGCAGTTCTTC. It specifies CASSVAWNEQFF.

This chain joins TRBV29-1 and TRBJ2-1; no definite D call. Germline V gene sequence: CDR1 SQVTM, CDR2 ANQGSEA. V lost 3 bases, J lost 5 bases, and 11 bases lay in between. The CDR3 is 13 amino acids. CDR3 amino acids: CSVDFGRDNEQFF. CDR3 nucleotides: TGCAGCGTTGATTTCGGCCGGGACAATGAGCAGTTCTTC.

This chain links TRBV20-1 with TRBJ2-7, with 10 nucleotides matching TRBD2. The trim removed 0 bases at V and 4 bases at J, leaving 6 bases unmatched. The CDR3 consists of 15 residues. CDR1 and CDR2 (germline): DFQATT, SNEGSKA (reference sequence). The CDR3 protein is CSARDPSGSIYEQYF. CDR3 nucleotide sequence: TGCAGTGCTAGAGATCCTAGCGGGAGTATTTACGAGCAGTACTTC.

V and J are TRBV11-2 and TRBJ1-6, with D possibly matching TRBD1 (5 bases). The CDR3 loop spans 21 amino acids. Germline CDR1 reads SGHAT; CDR2 reads FQNNGV. Trimming removed 3 bases from V and 0 bases from J, with 24 bases in between. The CDR3 coding sequence is TGTGCCAGCAGCTTTGTTTCCCCCCGGGGCTCTAGGAGCTCCTATAATTCACCCCTCCACTTT. Translating it yields CASSFVSPRGSRSSYNSPLHF. The full variable domain, with the rest looked up from reference TRBV11-2 and TRBJ1-6, is EAGVAQSPRYKIIEKRQSVAFWCNPISGHATLYWYQQILGQGPKLLIQFQNNGVVDDSQLPKDRFSAERLKGVDSTLKIQPAKLEDSAVYLCASSFVSPRGSRSSYNSPLHFGNGTRLTVT.

The chain has TRBV5-6 and TRBJ2-7, with 16 bases identical to TRBD2. Per germline, CDR1 SGHDT and CDR2 YYEEEE. Germline trimming cut 4 bases from V and 7 bases from J; bases unmatched to any gene: 8. CDR3 length equals 16 residues. The chain's CDR3 is CASSHSGLAGGLEQYF. CDR3 nucleotides: TGTGCCAGCAGCCACTCGGGACTAGCGGGAGGGTTGGAGCAGTACTTC.

The V call is TRBV9, the J call TRBJ1-2; tentatively, D is TRBD1 (5 bases). The V end lost 3 bases, the J end lost 6 bases, and 9 bases lay between the germline ends. Germline loops: CDR1 SGDLS, CDR2 YYNGEE. The CDR3 length is 12 residues. CDR3 in DNA: TGTGCCAGCAGCGGGGGCAGAGATGGCTACACCTTC. Protein: CASSGGRDGYTF.

The gene calls are TRBV19 and TRBJ2-1; unclear D gene. From germline, CDR1 is LNHDA and CDR2 SQIVND (reference sequence). CDR3 size: 16 residues. Trimming removed 5 bases at V and 1 base at J, with 15 bases between. CDR3 region: CASSVESVGSYNEQFF. Written as DNA, the CDR3 is TGTGCCAGTAGTGTTGAGAGCGTCGGGTCCTACAATGAGCAGTTCTTC.

V is TRBV11-2 and J is TRBJ1-1, with unresolved D. The CDR3 sequence is 14 residues long. Trimming left V 1 base short and J 4 bases short, with 10 bases between. CDR1 and CDR2 (germline): SGHAT, FQNNGV. For the CDR3, the DNA is TGTGCCAGCAGCTTAGCAACTATCGGCACTGAAGCTTTCTTT. Translated: CASSLATIGTEAFF.

V gene TRBV25-1 combines with J gene TRBJ2-5, with D unresolved. CDR3 length equals 11 residues. V was shortened by 5 bases and J by 5 bases, with 6 bases between the two germline ends. The germline gives CDR1 MGHDK, CDR2 SYGVNS. DNA for the CDR3: TGTGCCAGCAGTTCCCCGGAGACCCAGTACTTC. Translation: CASSSPETQYF.

This chain connects TRBV3-1 to TRBJ2-3, with unresolved D. Germline CDR1 reads LGHDT; CDR2 reads YNNKEL (reference sequence). The CDR3 extends over 14 amino acids. The germline V and J ends were trimmed by 0 bases and 1 base, with 5 bases remaining between them. The CDR3 sequence is CASSQDSGTDTQYF. The CDR3 DNA reads as TGTGCCAGCAGCCAAGATTCGGGCACAGATACGCAGTATTTT.

This chain links TRBV10-3 with TRBJ2-1; TRBD2 aligns across 13 bases. Per the germline V gene, CDR1 is ENHRY and CDR2 is SYGVKD. With 8 bases clipped from V and 6 bases from J, the junction kept 7 bases outside the gene matches. This CDR3 has 15 residues. The chain's CDR3 is CAIGRLAGGTNEQFF. The CDR3 coding sequence is TGTGCCATCGGACGACTAGCGGGAGGAACCAATGAGCAGTTCTTC.

The rearrangement uses TRBV19 and TRBJ2-7, with TRBD1 matching over 7 bases. Trimming cost V 6 bases and J 6 bases; bases outside gene matches: 14. The CDR3 contains 15 residues. Germline CDR1 is LNHDA and CDR2 is SQIVND (reference sequence). CDR3: CASRPYEGGGSEQYF. CDR3 nucleotides: TGTGCCAGTAGACCATATGAAGGGGGCGGATCCGAGCAGTACTTC.

The V call is TRBV20-1, the J call TRBJ2-7; unclear D gene. The ends were cut back, 3 bases at V and 5 bases at J, with 5 bases in the middle. This CDR3 spans 10 amino acids. Germline V gene data show CDR1 as DFQATT and CDR2 as SNEGSKA (reference sequence). CDR3 region: CSASSNEQYF. The CDR3 nucleotides are TGCAGTGCTAGTAGCAACGAGCAGTACTTC.

This chain connects TRBV24-1 to TRBJ1-5; D gene ambiguous. This CDR3 is 14 amino acids long. Trimming removed 0 bases from V and 0 bases from J, with 2 bases in between. From germline, CDR1 is KGHDR and CDR2 SFDVKD. DNA of the CDR3: TGTGCCACCAGTGATTTGAGTAGCAATCAGCCCCAGCATTTT. This encodes CATSDLSSNQPQHF.

The chain combines TRBV29-1 with TRBJ2-5; weak D call: TRBD1 (6 bases). Germline V gene data show CDR1 as SQVTM and CDR2 as ANQGSEA. The V gene lost 3 bases and the J gene lost 0 bases, with 23 bases spanning the gap. The length of the CDR3 is 18 residues. CDR3: CSVDFYRDEAGNQETQYF. The CDR3 nucleotides read TGCAGCGTTGACTTTTACAGGGATGAGGCGGGTAACCAAGAGACCCAGTACTTC.

The chain employs TRBV7-9 and TRBJ1-1; no reliable D call. V was clipped by 6 bases and J by 8 bases, with 16 bases between them. This CDR3 region has 13 residues. The germline gives CDR1 SEHNR, CDR2 FQNEAQ (reference sequence). CDR3 bases: TGTGCCAGCAGTCATCCCGTGACGGTCGAAGCTTTCTTT. Protein: CASSHPVTVEAFF.

The J gene is TRBJ2-5, the V gene TRBV6-5; no clear D. V dropped 4 bases and J dropped 6 bases, with 15 bases sitting between them. Germline CDR1 is MNHEY and CDR2 is SVGAGI. The CDR3 covers 14 residues. The chain's CDR3 is CASSSLRDEQTQYF. DNA for the CDR3: TGTGCCAGCAGTTCCCTTAGAGATGAGCAGACCCAGTACTTC.

The chain carries TRBV14 and TRBJ2-3; D not resolved. CDR1 is SGHDN and CDR2 is FVKESK in the germline V gene. Trimming took off 1 base at V and 4 bases at J, with 6 bases between the two ends. This CDR3 is 13 amino acids long. The CDR3 DNA reads as TGTGCCAGCAGCCAAGTCGTTCCAGATACGCAGTATTTT. Translating it yields CASSQVVPDTQYF.

The rearrangement links TRBV27 to TRBJ2-1, with D possibly matching TRBD1 (7 bases). V lost 6 bases and J lost 5, with 14 bases in between. Per germline, CDR1 MNHEY and CDR2 SMNVEV (reference sequence). This CDR3 has 14 residues. CDR3 sequence reads: CASRTGRRDNEQFF. CDR3 DNA: TGTGCCAGCAGGACAGGGAGGAGGGACAATGAGCAGTTCTTC.